The sequence of this T cell receptor beta chain was determined in a study of CD8+CD57+ T cells in acquired aplastic anemia (dated 2018 in TCRdb). Looking at the study overall: Extracted DNA from sorted CD4+ and CD8+ cells averaged around 3.3 ug, ranging from about 0.18 to 27.4 ug.

General findings and caveats noted by the study authors: Although under 35 CD8+ CDR3 sequences were shared by patients and controls, these sequences appeared highly expressed in patients and within the immunodominant clones of patients. Between patients and healthy controls, no significant difference in CD8+ Simpson's diversity was found (P=0.060).

The study deep-sequenced TCR repertoires of sorted CD4+ and CD8+ blood T cells from severe aplastic anemia patients and healthy subjects. Ficoll-Paque density gradient centrifugation was used to isolate peripheral blood mononuclear cells. Before DNA was extracted, CD4+ and CD8+ T cells were sorted using either FACS or magnetic beads. Genomic DNA was used as template for profiling of TCR beta VDJ combinations and CDR3 sequences. TCR repertoire sequencing was run on an Illumina HiSeq 2000. In the authors' own workflow: Repertoire assessment relied on Simpson's diversity index, CDR3 size and DJ length profiles, and TRBV/TRBJ rearrangement plots. The most abundant DNA sequence in the deep sequencing data was taken as the immunodominant clone. CDR3 amino acid sequences were checked for sharing between subjects and were compared against published repertoires and the VDJdb database. TCRdb trimmed the raw reads at Q25, called clones with MiXCR and kept productive beta chains. Every distinct CDR3 protein forms one entry, paired with its most common genes and DNA. None of the V and J calls come from the authors' own analysis; TCRdb made them. The sample records more than 250,000 distinct CDR3 sequences, approximately 55% of which are singletons. Roughly 8% of the sample is held by the ten biggest clonotypes.

The germline V gene encodes CDR1 SEHNR and CDR2 FQNEAQ (reference sequence). The CDR3, cysteine through phenylalanine, is 14 amino acids long. This entry keeps only the CDR3 DNA: 42 bases, framed from base 1. V and J lose 2 bases and 1 base, and a span of 8 bases separates them. For this clonotype: Its binding antigen is unknown. Within one base of it there is no much larger clone, and no base qualities were kept.

This sequence originates from a human donor with severe aplastic anemia or a healthy control (not recorded which). The sequence joins TRBV7-9 to TRBJ2-5; there is no confident call for the D gene. What was sequenced was sorted CD4+, CD8+, or CD8+CD57+ T cells (not recorded which) from PBMCs. CDR3 reads: CASSLHPLQETQYF. The sequenced DNA: TGTGCCAGCAGCTTACATCCCCTCCAAGAGACCCAGTACTTC.